This entry lists 20 T cell receptor beta chains sequenced from one sample in a study of molecular identifiers for immune sequencing clone quantification. MiXCR, run by TCRdb on the PCR reads, gives a single entry per CDR3 protein. The sample yields around 40,000 distinct CDR3 sequences, roughly 21% seen once. The sample taken for sequencing was naive CD8+ T cells from blood, with Jurkat cell RNA spiked in. The subset denotes: FACS-sorted CD8+CD4-CCR7+CD45RA+ naive T cells. These receptors all come from a human donor in good health. Some libraries in this study had Jurkat cell RNA spiked in.

This clonotype occurred many times. CDR3 DNA: TGCGCCAGCAGCCGTCGACAGGAAGAGACCCAGTACTTC. It encodes CASSRRQEETQYF. V is TRBV23-1 and J is TRBJ2-5, with D possibly TRBD1 on 6 matching bases. TRBV23-1 is annotated as an ORF whose role is uncertain. The CDR3 has 13 amino acids. V was trimmed by 6 bases and J by 3 bases, leaving 11 bases between them.

This clonotype has a handful of counts. The V gene is TRBV7-2, the J gene TRBJ2-5; D is unclear. Germline CDR1 and CDR2: SGHTA and FQGNSA. Trimming cost V 2 bases and J 2 bases, with 6 bases left between them. The CDR3 consists of 13 residues. The CDR3 DNA reads TGTGCCAGCAGCTTATTACCTCAAGAGACCCAGTACTTC. It encodes CASSLLPQETQYF.

This clonotype was picked up many times. The rearrangement uses TRBV11-2 and TRBJ2-5; D unclear. V gave up 5 bases and J gave up 1 base, with 8 bases separating them. Per germline, CDR1 SGHAT and CDR2 FQNNGV. The CDR3 runs to 13 residues. CDR3 sequence: CASSRPLQETQYF. CDR3 nucleotide sequence: TGTGCCAGCAGCCGTCCCCTCCAAGAGACCCAGTACTTC.

This clonotype came up a few times. A much more abundant neighbour one base away suggests this may be a read error. The rearrangement links TRBV13 to TRBJ1-1; 8 bases are shared with TRBD1. This CDR3 has 15 residues. Per germline, CDR1 PRHDT and CDR2 FYEKMQ (reference sequence). Here the CDR3 DNA reads TGTGCCAGCAGCTCATCAGACAGGGGTAGGACTGAAGCTCTCTTT. Translation: CASSSSDRGRTEALF.

The V call is TRBV7-9, the J call TRBJ1-1; 9 nucleotides agree with TRBD1. The germline CDR1 and CDR2 sequences are SEHNR and FQNEAQ (reference sequence). J was trimmed by 3 bases and V by 4 bases; bases with no gene match: 6. This CDR3 spans 15 amino acids. CDR3 loop: CASSSLQGAYTEAFF. For the CDR3, the DNA is TGTGCCAGCAGCTCCCTACAGGGGGCGTACACTGAAGCTTTCTTT.

The chain employs TRBV20-1 and TRBJ2-7, with D unclear. The CDR3 has 15 residues. The V gene lost 0 bases and the J gene lost 2 bases, with 14 bases spanning the gap. The germline gives CDR1 DFQATT, CDR2 SNEGSKA (reference sequence). CDR3 sequence: CSARDRSASPYEQYF. The CDR3 nucleotides are TGCAGTGCTAGAGATCGCTCAGCGAGCCCCTACGAGCAGTACTTC.

In its sample, this clonotype was seen many times. The chain joins TRBV28 to TRBJ1-1, with D possibly TRBD1 on 6 matching bases. V was cut by 6 bases and J by 0 bases, with 20 bases left in between. From germline, CDR1 is MDHEN and CDR2 SYDVKM. The CDR3 is 17 residues long. This chain's CDR3 is CASREGAGATLNTEAFF. CDR3 coding DNA: TGTGCCAGCAGAGAAGGGGCAGGGGCAACGTTGAACACTGAAGCTTTCTTT.

This rearrangement joins TRBV29-1 to TRBJ2-5; D tentatively fits TRBD1 or TRBD2 (5 bases each). This CDR3 has 16 residues. Trimming took off 3 bases at V and 2 bases at J, with 19 bases between the two ends. Germline values: CDR1 SQVTM, CDR2 ANQGSEA. The CDR3 loop is CSVDSRDGVFQETQYF. Here the CDR3 DNA reads TGCAGCGTTGATAGTCGGGACGGGGTTTTTCAAGAGACCCAGTACTTC.

This clonotype was seen only a few times. A much larger clone lies one base from this, so it may be a read error. Likely a read error: the CDR3 ends without its conserved phenylalanine or tryptophan. The rearrangement links TRBV30 to TRBJ1-1; D not certain. The CDR3 is 13 residues long. Germline V CDR1 and CDR2: GTSNPN, SVGIG (reference sequence). The V end lost 0 bases, the J end lost 1 base, and 6 bases lay between the germline ends. CDR3 DNA: TGTGCCTGGAGTGTACACGGGAACACTGAAGCTTTCTCT. This translates into CAWSVHGNTEAFS.

This clonotype was counted many times. The chain employs TRBV20-1 and TRBJ2-3; 10 nucleotides match TRBD2. Germline lookup yields CDR1 DFQATT and CDR2 SNEGSKA (reference sequence). The CDR3 is 16 residues long. Germline trimming cut 0 bases from V and 1 base from J; bases unmatched to any gene: 4. The CDR3 sequence is CSARDGTSAGTDTQYF. In DNA form, the CDR3 reads TGCAGTGCTAGAGATGGGACTAGCGCCGGCACAGATACGCAGTATTTT.

Comment on this clonotype: A much more abundant neighbour one base away suggests this may be a read error. V and J are TRBV27 and TRBJ2-1; no clear D. Germline CDR1 reads MNHEY; CDR2 reads SMNVEV (reference sequence). The CDR3 runs to 14 residues. Trimming shortened V by 2 bases and J by 6 bases, and 11 bases separated the two germline ends. The CDR3 here is CASSLTVDPNEQFF. The CDR3 nucleotides read TGTGCCAGCAGTTTAACTGTCGACCCCAATGAGCAGTTCTTC.

This clonotype came up a few times. Here the CDR3 omits its conserved ending phenylalanine or tryptophan, so a read error is the likely source. The J gene is TRBJ2-7, the V gene TRBV30; D ambiguous. Trimming stripped 2 bases from V and 0 bases from J, with 5 bases between. Germline CDR1 GTSNPN, CDR2 SVGIG (reference sequence). The CDR3 has 12 residues. In DNA form, the CDR3 reads TGTGCCTGGAGTATGGACTCCTACGAGCAGTACTCC. It yields the protein CAWSMDSYEQYS.

Many counts were recorded for this clonotype. J is TRBJ2-7 and V is TRBV4-3; TRBD2 aligns across 7 bases. The CDR3 is 15 amino acids. Per the germline V gene, CDR1 is LGHNA and CDR2 is YSLEER. V was clipped by 0 bases and J by 4 bases; unmatched bases: 6. DNA for the CDR3: TGCGCCAGCAGCCAAGATAGGGCGGGGGTTTACGAGCAGTACTTC. Translation gives CASSQDRAGVYEQYF.

This chain joins TRBV7-2 and TRBJ1-1; D perhaps matches TRBD1 (5 bases). Germline loops: CDR1 SGHTA, CDR2 FQGNSA. The V end was cut by 2 bases, the J end by 2 bases, with 9 bases between. The CDR3 extends over 14 amino acids. CDR3 residues: CASSLFGANTEAFF. The CDR3 nucleotides read TGTGCCAGCAGCTTATTTGGGGCCAACACTGAAGCTTTCTTT. Combining the CDR3 with reference TRBV7-2 and TRBJ1-1 gives the whole variable domain GAGVSQSPSNKVTEKGKDVELRCDPISGHTALYWYRQSLGQGLEFLIYFQGNSAPDKSGLPSDRFSAERTGGSVSTLTIQRTQQEDSAVYLCASSLFGANTEAFFGQGTRLTVV.

The chain carries TRBV7-6 and TRBJ2-7; 15 nucleotides agree with TRBD2. With V trimmed by 3 bases and J by 7 bases, 4 bases remained unmatched. Germline V gene lookup returns CDR1 SGHVS and CDR2 FNYEAQ. The CDR3 runs 15 residues. In DNA form, the CDR3 reads TGTGCCAGCAGCTTCGGACTAGCGGGGGGGCCTGAGCAGTACTTC. Protein: CASSFGLAGGPEQYF.

At least ten counts were recorded for this clonotype. V usage is TRBV29-1 and J usage is TRBJ2-7, with D perhaps assigned TRBD1 or TRBD2 (5 bases each). CDR1 is SQVTM and CDR2 is ANQGSEA in the germline V gene. V was cut by 6 bases and J by 2 bases, with 14 bases left in between. The CDR3 has 13 residues. The CDR3 bases are TGCAGCGTCGGCAGGGACGGAACCTACGAGCAGTACTTC. This sequence encodes CSVGRDGTYEQYF.

This clonotype occurred many times. The J gene is TRBJ1-2, the V gene TRBV6-5; TRBD1 might be the D (6 bases). Germline V CDR1 and CDR2: MNHEY, SVGAGI. Trimming pared 2 bases from V and 5 bases from J, leaving 15 bases between. The CDR3 spans 15 residues. The CDR3 here is CASSYGPGDLYGYTF. The CDR3 DNA sequence: TGTGCCAGCAGTTACGGTCCAGGGGACCTATATGGCTACACCTTC.

This clonotype came up many times. This sequence joins TRBV19 and TRBJ2-2; 8 nucleotides align to TRBD1. V trimming: 6 bases; J trimming: 6 bases; junction bases outside the gene matches: 3. Germline-derived CDR1 and CDR2 are LNHDA and SQIVND (reference sequence). This CDR3 is 13 amino acids long. CDR3 in DNA: TGTGCCAGTAGGGACAGGGTCTCCGGGGAGCTGTTTTTT. This encodes CASRDRVSGELFF. The whole variable domain, remainder taken from reference TRBV19 and TRBJ2-2, is DGGITQSPKYLFRKEGQNVTLSCEQNLNHDAMYWYRQDPGQGLRLIYYSQIVNDFQKGDIAEGYSVSREKKESFPLTVTSAQKNPTAFYLCASRDRVSGELFFGEGSRLTVL.

This clonotype was seen many times. The V and J genes are TRBV19 and TRBJ2-3; 12 bases line up with TRBD2. Germline CDR1 and CDR2: LNHDA and SQIVND (reference sequence). V lost 9 bases to trimming and J lost 4 bases; unmatched junction nucleotides: 14. There are 17 residues in the CDR3. The chain's CDR3 is CASAMWLAGGHADTQYF. CDR3 DNA: TGTGCCAGCGCTATGTGGCTAGCGGGGGGGCATGCAGATACGCAGTATTTT.

This clonotype turned up a few times. V gene TRBV28 combines with J gene TRBJ2-5; TRBD1 matches at 9 bases. This CDR3 has 13 residues. The junction had 3 bases not matched to a gene; V was cut back by 7 bases and J by 3 bases. CDR1 is MDHEN, CDR2 SYDVKM, per germline. The CDR3 region is CASIRQGEETQYF. Written as DNA, the CDR3 is TGTGCCAGCATCAGACAGGGGGAAGAGACCCAGTACTTC.